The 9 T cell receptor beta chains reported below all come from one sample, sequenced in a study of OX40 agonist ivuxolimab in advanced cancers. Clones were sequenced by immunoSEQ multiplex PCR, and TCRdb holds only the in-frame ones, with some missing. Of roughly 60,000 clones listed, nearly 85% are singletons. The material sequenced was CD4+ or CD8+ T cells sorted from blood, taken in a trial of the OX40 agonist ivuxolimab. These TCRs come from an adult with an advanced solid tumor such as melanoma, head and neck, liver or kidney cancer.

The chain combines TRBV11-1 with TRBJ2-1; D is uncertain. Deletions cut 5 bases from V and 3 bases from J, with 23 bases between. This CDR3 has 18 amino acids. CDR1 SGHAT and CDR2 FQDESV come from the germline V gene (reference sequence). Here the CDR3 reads CASSVRKPSPRYYNEQFF. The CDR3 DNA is TGTGCCAGCAGCGTACGAAAGCCCAGCCCTCGTTACTACAATGAGCAGTTCTTC.

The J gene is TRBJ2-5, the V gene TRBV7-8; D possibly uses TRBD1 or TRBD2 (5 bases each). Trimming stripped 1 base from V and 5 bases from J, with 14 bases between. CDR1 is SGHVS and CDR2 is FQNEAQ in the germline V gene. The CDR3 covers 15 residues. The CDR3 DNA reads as TGTGCCAGCAGCTTAGAATGGGGGTTAAGTGAGACCCAGTACTTC. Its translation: CASSLEWGLSETQYF.

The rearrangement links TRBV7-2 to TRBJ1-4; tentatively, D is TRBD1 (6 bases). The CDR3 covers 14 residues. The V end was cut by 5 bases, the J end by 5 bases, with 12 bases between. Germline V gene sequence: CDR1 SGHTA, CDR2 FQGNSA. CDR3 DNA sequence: TGTGCCAGCAGCCGAACAGGGAGCAATGAAAAACTGTTTTTT. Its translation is CASSRTGSNEKLFF.

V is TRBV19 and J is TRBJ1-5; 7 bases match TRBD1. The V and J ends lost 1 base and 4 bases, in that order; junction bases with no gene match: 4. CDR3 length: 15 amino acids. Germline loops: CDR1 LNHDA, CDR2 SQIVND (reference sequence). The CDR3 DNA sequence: TGTGCCAGTAGTATAGGGACAGGAGGGAATCAGCCCCAGCATTTT. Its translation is CASSIGTGGNQPQHF. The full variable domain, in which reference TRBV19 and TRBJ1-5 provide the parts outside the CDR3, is DGGITQSPKYLFRKEGQNVTLSCEQNLNHDAMYWYRQDPGQGLRLIYYSQIVNDFQKGDIAEGYSVSREKKESFPLTVTSAQKNPTAFYLCASSIGTGGNQPQHFGDGTRLSIL.

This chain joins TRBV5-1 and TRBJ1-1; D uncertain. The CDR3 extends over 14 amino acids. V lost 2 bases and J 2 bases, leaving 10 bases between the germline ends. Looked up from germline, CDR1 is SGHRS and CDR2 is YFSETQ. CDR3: CASSFNTANTEAFF. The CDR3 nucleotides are TGCGCCAGCAGCTTTAATACGGCTAACACTGAAGCTTTCTTT.

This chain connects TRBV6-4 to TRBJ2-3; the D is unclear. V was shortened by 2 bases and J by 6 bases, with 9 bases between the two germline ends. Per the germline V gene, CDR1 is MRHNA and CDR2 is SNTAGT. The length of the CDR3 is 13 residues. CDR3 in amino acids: CASSDERSDTQYF. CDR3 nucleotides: TGTGCCAGCAGTGACGAGAGATCGGATACGCAGTATTTT.

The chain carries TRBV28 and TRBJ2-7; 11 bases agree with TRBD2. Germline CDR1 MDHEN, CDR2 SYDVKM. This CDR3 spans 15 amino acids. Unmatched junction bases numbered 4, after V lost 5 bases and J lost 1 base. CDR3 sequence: CASSQRLAGSYEQYF. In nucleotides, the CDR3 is TGTGCCAGCAGTCAGCGACTAGCGGGATCCTACGAGCAGTACTTC.

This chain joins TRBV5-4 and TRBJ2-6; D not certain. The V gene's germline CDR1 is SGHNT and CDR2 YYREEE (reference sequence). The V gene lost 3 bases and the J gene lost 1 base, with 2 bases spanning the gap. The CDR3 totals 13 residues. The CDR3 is CASSWSGANVLTF. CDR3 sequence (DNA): TGTGCCAGCAGCTGGTCTGGGGCCAACGTCCTGACTTTC.

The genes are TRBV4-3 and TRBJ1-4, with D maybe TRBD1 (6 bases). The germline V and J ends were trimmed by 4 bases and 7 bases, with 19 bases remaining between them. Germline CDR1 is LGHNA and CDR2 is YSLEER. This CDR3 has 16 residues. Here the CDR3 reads CASSPSIQGEGEKLFF. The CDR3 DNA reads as TGCGCCAGCAGCCCGTCCATACAGGGCGAAGGTGAAAAACTGTTTTTT.